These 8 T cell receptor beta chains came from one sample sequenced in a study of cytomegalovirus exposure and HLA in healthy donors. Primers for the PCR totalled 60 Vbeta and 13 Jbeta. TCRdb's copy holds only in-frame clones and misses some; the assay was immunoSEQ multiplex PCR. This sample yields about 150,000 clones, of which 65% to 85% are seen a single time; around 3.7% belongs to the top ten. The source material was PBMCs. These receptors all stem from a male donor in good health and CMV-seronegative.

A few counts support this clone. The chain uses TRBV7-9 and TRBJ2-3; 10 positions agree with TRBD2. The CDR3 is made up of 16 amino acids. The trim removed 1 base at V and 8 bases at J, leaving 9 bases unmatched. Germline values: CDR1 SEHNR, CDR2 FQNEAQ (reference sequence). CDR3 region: CASSLELAGGGGTQYF. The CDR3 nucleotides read TGTGCCAGCAGCTTAGAGTTAGCGGGGGGTGGGGGTACGCAGTATTTT.

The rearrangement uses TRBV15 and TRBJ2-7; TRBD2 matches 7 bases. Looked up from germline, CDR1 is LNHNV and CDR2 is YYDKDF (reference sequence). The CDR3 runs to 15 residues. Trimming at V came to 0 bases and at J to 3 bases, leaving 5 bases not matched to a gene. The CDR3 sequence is CATSRDWGGGYEQYF. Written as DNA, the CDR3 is TGTGCCACCAGCAGAGATTGGGGCGGGGGCTACGAGCAGTACTTC. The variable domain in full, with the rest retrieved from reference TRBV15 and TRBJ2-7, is DAMVIQNPRYQVTQFGKPVTLSCSQTLNHNVMYWYQQKSSQAPKLLFHYYDKDFNNEADTPDNFQSRRPNTSFCFLDIRSPGLGDTAMYLCATSRDWGGGYEQYFGPGTRLTVT.

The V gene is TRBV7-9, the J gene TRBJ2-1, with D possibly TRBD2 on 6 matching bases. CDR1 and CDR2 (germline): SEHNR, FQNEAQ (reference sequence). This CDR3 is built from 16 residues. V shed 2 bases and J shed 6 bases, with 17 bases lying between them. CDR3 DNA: TGTGCCAGCAGCTTATTGACGGGAGTATCTGGCAATGAGCAGTTCTTC. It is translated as CASSLLTGVSGNEQFF.

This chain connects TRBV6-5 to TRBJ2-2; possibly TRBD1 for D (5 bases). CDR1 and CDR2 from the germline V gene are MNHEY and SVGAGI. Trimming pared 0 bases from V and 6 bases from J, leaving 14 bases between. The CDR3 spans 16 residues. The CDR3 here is CASSYSLGHISGELFF. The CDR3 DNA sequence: TGTGCCAGCAGTTACTCACTTGGACATATTTCCGGGGAGCTGTTTTTT.

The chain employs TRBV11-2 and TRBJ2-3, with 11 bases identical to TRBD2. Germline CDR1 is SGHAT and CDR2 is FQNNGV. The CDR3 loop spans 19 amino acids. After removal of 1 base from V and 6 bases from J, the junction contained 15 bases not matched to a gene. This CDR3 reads CASSLARTSGGRSFDTQYF. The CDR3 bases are TGTGCCAGCAGCTTAGCACGAACTAGCGGGGGCCGGTCGTTCGATACGCAGTATTTT.

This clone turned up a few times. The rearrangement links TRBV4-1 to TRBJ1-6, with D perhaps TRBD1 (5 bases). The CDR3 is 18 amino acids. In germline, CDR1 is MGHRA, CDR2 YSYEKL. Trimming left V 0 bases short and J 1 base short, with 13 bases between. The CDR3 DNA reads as TGCGCCAGCAGCCAAGATGGGGCAGGAGCATCCTATAATTCACCCCTCCACTTT. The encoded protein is CASSQDGAGASYNSPLHF.

CDR3 nucleotides: TGTGCCAGCAGTTTCCTAGCGGGAGGGTTCAATGAGCAGTTCTTC. Amino acids: CASSFLAGGFNEQFF. This sequence joins TRBV27 and TRBJ2-1; 12 positions agree with TRBD2. The CDR3 contains 15 residues. Germline CDR1 MNHEY, CDR2 SMNVEV (reference sequence). The ends lost 3 bases at V and 6 bases at J; junction bases unmatched: 3.

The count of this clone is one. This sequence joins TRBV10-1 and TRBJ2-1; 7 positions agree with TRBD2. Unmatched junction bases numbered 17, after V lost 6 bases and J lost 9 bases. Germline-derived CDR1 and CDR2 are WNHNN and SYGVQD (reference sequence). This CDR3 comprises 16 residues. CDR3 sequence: CASREGPSGLTGEQFF. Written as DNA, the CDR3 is TGCGCCAGCAGAGAGGGGCCTAGCGGCCTGACGGGTGAGCAGTTCTTC.